This T cell receptor (beta chain) emerged from a study of shared clonotypes between healthy human individuals. The repertoire was sequenced with immunoSEQ multiplex PCR; TCRdb's copy has only in-frame clones and lacks some. The data show about 1.5 million clones, around 98% seen once. The V and J ends lost 6 bases and 2 bases respectively, with 15 bases between them. This CDR3 has 14 residues. The germline V gene encodes CDR1 SGHNT and CDR2 YYREEE (reference sequence). Sequenced material: naive CD4+ T cells sorted from blood. Regarding subset: CD45RA+ positively selected. This TCR derives from a man aged 25 to 45 in good health. The chain links TRBV5-4 to TRBJ2-7; no firm D call. CDR3 sequence (DNA): TGTGCCAGCACTCGGACGATTCGACCCTACGAGCAGTACTTC. Translated: CASTRTIRPYEQYF. The whole variable domain, filled in from reference TRBV5-4 and TRBJ2-7, reads ETGVTQSPTHLIKTRGQQVTLRCSSQSGHNTVSWYQQALGQGPQFIFQYYREEENGRGNFPPRFSGLQFPNYSSELNVNALELDDSALYLCASTRTIRPYEQYFGPGTRLTVT.